A few counts support the clone carrying this T cell receptor (beta chain). Its antigen remains unknown. The data derive from a study of shared clonotypes between healthy human individuals. Study details: The study used three CD4 naive, three CD4 memory, two CD8 naive and one CD8 memory plate per donor.

Study conclusions and caveats: Across subsets, estimated richness was generally greater for naive than for memory populations.

Trimming removed 2 bases at V and 2 bases at J, with 10 bases between. Germline V gives CDR1 SGHRS, CDR2 YFSETQ. The CDR3 sequence is 14 residues long. CD4+ cells were split into CD45RA+ naive and CD45RA-negative memory subsets. Sequencing used immunoSEQ multiplex PCR; TCRdb keeps in-frame clones, though not all of them. The sample shows more than 1.2 million clones, approximately 98.5% of them seen only once. The rearrangement joins TRBV5-1 to TRBJ1-1, with a possible D match to TRBD1 (5 bases). The source is a man aged 30 to 39 in good health. The sample consisted of naive CD4+ T cells sorted from blood. The sample's subset: CD45RA+ positively selected. CDR3 in DNA: TGCGCCAGCAGCTTTGGAGGGGCCAACACTGAAGCTTTCTTT. The encoded protein is CASSFGGANTEAFF.